This TCR beta chain came from a study of T cells in Graves' hyperthyroidism and ophthalmopathy. Whole-study context: Blood from the periphery was taken at initial diagnosis, before any treatment.

V was clipped by 3 bases and J by 4 bases, with 18 bases between them. Germline CDR1 and CDR2: SGHVS and FNYEAQ. The CDR3 extends over 16 amino acids. Disease duration under 2 months; hyperthyroidism patients were aged 18 to 65. The PBMCs had their origin in roughly 9.8 ml of fresh peripheral blood. TCR beta CDR3 regions were amplified from RNA. Carried out on the TCR CDR3, a first-round RT-PCR used the HTBI primer set. TCRdb analysed the multiplex PCR reads with MiXCR anew, one entry per CDR3 protein. The sample includes 500,000 to 550,000 distinct CDR3 sequences, less than 25% seen only once; the top ten take more than 20%. Study-level results: Ophthalmopathy was distinguished from stable hyperthyroidism by 13 V-J signatures.

In this sample, this clonotype turned up many times. Its antigen remains unidentified. Sequencing input: blood. The rearrangement joins TRBV7-6 to TRBJ2-5, with D tentatively TRBD2 (6 bases). The clonotype originates from a man in his late teens or twenties with Graves' hyperthyroidism. CDR3 sequence: CASSLDGTFSGETQYF. DNA of the CDR3: TGTGCCAGCAGCTTGGACGGGACTTTTAGTGGAGAGACCCAGTACTTC.